Listed below are T cell receptor beta chains from one sample, sequenced in a study of blood T cell repertoires in COVID-19. The repertoire was sequenced with immunoSEQ multiplex PCR; TCRdb's copy has only in-frame clones and lacks some. Of about 170,000 clones listed, around 82% are singletons. Sequencing was carried out using peripheral blood. These receptors came from a man in his sixties who had recovered from COVID-19. Each CDR3 is given with its conserved first and last residue. A D gene is named only where the DNA matches it firmly. Size is omitted from some rows. Given values are once, few, many or a class for expanded clones.

. TRBJ2-7 TRBV29-1 . TGCAGCGACCCGGGTGAGCAGTACTTC CSDPGEQYF
. TRBJ2-7 TRBV6-2/TRBV6-3 . TGTGCCAGCAGTTCAGGTTTTTCCTACGAGCAGTACTTC CASSSGFSYEQYF
once TRBJ2-7 TRBV9 TRBD2 TGTGCCAGCAGCGTAGCTGGGGCGGGGGTCTACGAGCAGTATTTC CASSVAGAGVYEQYF
. TRBJ1-6 TRBV5-4 TRBD1 TGTGCCAGCAGCTCACTAACAGGGGATTCACCCCTCCACTTT CASSSLTGDSPLHF
. TRBJ2-3 TRBV9 TRBD2 TGTGCCAGCAGTCCCCGGTCGAGACTAGCGGGGGCTACAGATACGCAGTATTTT CASSPRSRLAGATDTQYF
. TRBJ1-5 TRBV28 . TGTGCCAGCAGTCAGGGACACTTCAATCAGCCCCAGCATTTT CASSQGHFNQPQHF
. TRBJ1-5 TRBV7-2 . TGTGCCAGCAGCTCCGGGGAGCCCCAGCATTTT CASSSGEPQHF
medium-sized TRBJ2-3 TRBV6-6 . TGTGCCAGCGGACCACGCGGGGTCCTTACAGATACGCAGTATTTT CASGPRGVLTDTQYF
few TRBJ1-1 TRBV29-1 . TGCAGCGTTAGCCGGGGTAGGGACACTGAAGCTTTCTTT CSVSRGRDTEAFF
. TRBJ1-1 TRBV19 . TGTGCCAGTAGTATTAACGGTGCGAACACTGAAGCTTTCTTT CASSINGANTEAFF
once TRBJ1-6 TRBV12-3/TRBV12-4 . TGTGCCAGCAGTTTAACACCGAATTCACCCCTCCACTTT CASSLTPNSPLHF
. TRBJ1-6 TRBV6-5 TRBD1 TGTGCCAGCAGTCGAGGGGGCAGTAATAATTCACCCCTCCACTTT CASSRGGSNNSPLHF
once TRBJ1-2 TRBV27 . TGTGCCAGCAGTTTGCGAGCCGGCGGGGGCTACACCTTC CASSLRAGGGYTF
. TRBJ2-7 TRBV18 . TGTGCCAGCTCACTTCAATCTAACTCCTACGAGCAGTACTTC CASSLQSNSYEQYF
few TRBJ2-2 TRBV10-3 . TGTGCCATCAGTGAGTCGAAGGTAGACTCCCTCACCGGGGAGCTGTTTTTT CAISESKVDSLTGELFF
. TRBJ1-1 TRBV29-1 . TGCAGCGCCGCAACTACCCTAAATGAAGCTTTCTTT CSAATTLNEAFF
once TRBJ1-4 TRBV4-1 . TGCGCCAGCAGCCAAGATTGGGCAGGGGAAAAACTGTTTTTT CASSQDWAGEKLFF
. TRBJ1-5 TRBV10-3 . TGTGCCATCAGTGAGTCGCCTACCCAAGGAGCCCAGCATTTT CAISESPTQGAQHF
. TRBJ2-6 TRBV30 . TGTGCCTGGAGTCCGGGCTCTGGGGCCAACGTCCTGACTTTC CAWSPGSGANVLTF
. TRBJ2-3 TRBV24-1 TRBD1 TGTGCCACCAGTGATTCCCCCGGAGACAGGGTAGCTACGCAGTATTTT CATSDSPGDRVATQYF
. TRBJ1-5 TRBV6-5 TRBD1 TGTGCCAGCGAGTCAGGGGCAGGGGGTGGTCAGCCCCAGCATTTT CASESGAGGGQPQHF
. TRBJ1-6 TRBV11-2 . TGTGCCAGCAGCTTATCGTCAGGGAATTCACCCCTCCACTTT CASSLSSGNSPLHF
. TRBJ1-2 TRBV9 . TGTGCCAGCAGCGTGAGGGTAGCGCCTTCTAACTATGGCTACACCTTC CASSVRVAPSNYGYTF